This T cell receptor beta chain came from a study of cytomegalovirus exposure and HLA in healthy donors. This clone occurred once. In the same sample, other DNA sequences code for this CDR3. The PCR ran on 60 Vbeta and 13 Jbeta primers. Generated by immunoSEQ multiplex PCR, the TCRdb table keeps only in-frame clones and is missing some. The table shows fewer than 200,000 clones, with about 80% occurring only once. Trimming stripped 5 bases from V and 0 bases from J, with 4 bases between. CDR1 LNHDA and CDR2 SQIVND come from the germline V gene (reference sequence). The CDR3 runs to 12 residues. The chain employs TRBV19 and TRBJ1-1; D is uncertain. Sequences were obtained from PBMCs. The clonotype was recovered from a woman aged 50 to 60 in good health and CMV-seronegative. The CDR3 coding sequence is TGTGCCAGTAGTTTTATGAACACTGAAGCTTTCTTT. Protein sequence: CASSFMNTEAFF.